This entry lists 10 T cell receptor beta chains sequenced from one sample in a study of monozygotic twins with inflammatory bowel disease. One entry per CDR3 protein, without DNA, is what TCRdb gives after re-calling the 5' RACE reads. This sample carries just over 300,000 distinct CDR3 sequences, with approximately 5.4% going to the ten biggest clones. Sequencing was done on a sample of blood. The source of these receptors is a human donor with ulcerative colitis or Crohn's disease, or a healthy co-twin of an affected twin (not recorded which).

The gene calls are TRBV7-9 and TRBJ2-3; TCRdb's D call of TRBD2 is untestable without DNA. Germline V gene sequence: CDR1 SEHNR, CDR2 FQNEAQ (reference sequence). The length of the CDR3 is 15 residues. This CDR3 reads CASSLGTSITDTQYF.

V gene TRBV12-3 or TRBV12-4 combines with J gene TRBJ2-5. CDR3 length: 15 residues. The CDR3 loop is CASSLRGWYQETQYF.

This chain connects TRBV2 to TRBJ2-7. The CDR3 consists of 14 residues. CDR1 and CDR2 (germline): SNHLY, FYNNEI. Here the CDR3 reads CASGEVGSRNEQYF.

The chain has TRBV6-2 or TRBV6-3 and TRBJ2-7; TCRdb gives TRBD1 as the D gene, but with no DNA this cannot be confirmed. Germline V gene data show CDR1 as MNHEY and CDR2 as SVGEGT. This CDR3 region has 14 residues. CDR3 amino acids: CASSSTGFAYEQYF.

The chain has TRBV20-1 and TRBJ2-1; TCRdb reports TRBD2, a call that lacks DNA to check it against. The CDR3 has 17 residues. Germline-derived CDR1 and CDR2 are DFQATT and SNEGSKA (reference sequence). The CDR3 reads CSAGGLAGGLTSNEQFF.

The J gene is TRBJ1-1, the V gene TRBV4-1; without DNA, the TCRdb call of TRBD1 cannot be checked. CDR1 and CDR2 (germline): MGHRA, YSYEKL. This CDR3 is 17 amino acids long. The CDR3 loop is CASSQEPGGTMNTEAFF.

The V and J genes are TRBV15 and TRBJ2-1; TCRdb names TRBD1, which stays unverified in the absence of DNA. This CDR3 has 17 residues. CDR1 is LNHNV, CDR2 YYDKDF, per germline (reference sequence). CDR3 loop: CATSRARQGASYNEQFF.

The V call is TRBV9, the J call TRBJ2-6; TCRdb reports TRBD1, a call that lacks DNA to check it against. The CDR3 has 17 amino acids. Looked up from germline, CDR1 is SGDLS and CDR2 is YYNGEE. The chain's CDR3 is CASSPWDLGSGANVLTF.

V gene TRBV6-2 or TRBV6-3 combines with J gene TRBJ2-3; lacking DNA, the TRBD2 call made by TCRdb goes unchecked. Germline-derived CDR1 and CDR2 are MNHEY and SVGEGT. The CDR3 length is 15 residues. This CDR3 reads CASRRQSTPSNTQYF.

CDR3 region: CASSRSGAPNSPLHF. V and J are TRBV7-9 and TRBJ1-6. The CDR3 is 15 amino acids. Germline lookup yields CDR1 SEHNR and CDR2 FQNEAQ (reference sequence).